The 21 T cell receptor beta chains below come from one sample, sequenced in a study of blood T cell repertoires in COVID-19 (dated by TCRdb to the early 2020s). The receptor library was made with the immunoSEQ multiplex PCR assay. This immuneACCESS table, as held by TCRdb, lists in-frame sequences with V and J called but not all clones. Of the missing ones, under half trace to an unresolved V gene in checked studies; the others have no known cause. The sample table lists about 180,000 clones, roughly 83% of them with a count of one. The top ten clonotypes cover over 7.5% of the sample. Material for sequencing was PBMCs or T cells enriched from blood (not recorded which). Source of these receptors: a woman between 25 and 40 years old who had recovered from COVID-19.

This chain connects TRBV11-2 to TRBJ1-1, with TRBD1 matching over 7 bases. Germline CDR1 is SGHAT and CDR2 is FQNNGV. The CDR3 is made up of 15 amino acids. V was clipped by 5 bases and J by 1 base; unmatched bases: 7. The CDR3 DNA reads TGTGCCAGCAGCATCGACAGGGTGGGGAACACTGAAGCTTTCTTT. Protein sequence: CASSIDRVGNTEAFF.

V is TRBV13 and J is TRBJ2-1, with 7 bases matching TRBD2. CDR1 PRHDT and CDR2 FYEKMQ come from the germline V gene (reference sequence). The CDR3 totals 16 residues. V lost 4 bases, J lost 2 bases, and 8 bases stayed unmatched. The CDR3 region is CASSSRLAETYNEQFF. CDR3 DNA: TGTGCCAGCAGCTCGCGGCTAGCGGAAACCTACAATGAGCAGTTCTTC.

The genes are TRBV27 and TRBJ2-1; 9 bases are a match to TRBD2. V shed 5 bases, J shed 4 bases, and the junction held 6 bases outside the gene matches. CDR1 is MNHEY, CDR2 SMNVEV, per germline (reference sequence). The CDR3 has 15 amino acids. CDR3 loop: CASSPIAGAYNEQFF. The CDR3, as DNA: TGTGCCAGCAGTCCCATAGCGGGAGCGTACAATGAGCAGTTCTTC.

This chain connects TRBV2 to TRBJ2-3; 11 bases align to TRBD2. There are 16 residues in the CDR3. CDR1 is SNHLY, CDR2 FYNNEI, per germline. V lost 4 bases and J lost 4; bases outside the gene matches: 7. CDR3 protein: CASSALAGEGADTQYF. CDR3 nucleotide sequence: TGTGCCAGCAGTGCACTAGCGGGAGAAGGGGCAGATACGCAGTATTTT.

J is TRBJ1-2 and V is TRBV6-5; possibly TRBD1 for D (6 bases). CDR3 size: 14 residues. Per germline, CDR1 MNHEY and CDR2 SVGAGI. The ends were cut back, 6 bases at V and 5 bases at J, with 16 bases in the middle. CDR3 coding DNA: TGTGCCAGCAGGGGGGGGCGGCGGACTTATGGCTACACCTTC. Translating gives CASRGGRRTYGYTF.

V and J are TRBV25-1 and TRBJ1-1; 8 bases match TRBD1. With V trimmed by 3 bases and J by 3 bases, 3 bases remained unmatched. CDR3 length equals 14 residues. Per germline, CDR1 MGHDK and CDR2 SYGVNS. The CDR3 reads CASSDSRGHTEAFF. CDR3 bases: TGTGCCAGCAGTGACTCCAGGGGGCACACTGAAGCTTTCTTT.

The DNA for the CDR3 is TGTGCCAGCAGCTTACCAGGGGGCACTGGAAACACCATATATTTT. Translated: CASSLPGGTGNTIYF. The chain joins TRBV7-8 to TRBJ1-3; TRBD1 matches 8 bases. CDR3 length: 15 residues. Germline V gives CDR1 SGHVS, CDR2 FQNEAQ. V lost 2 bases, J lost 2 bases, and 2 bases stayed unmatched.

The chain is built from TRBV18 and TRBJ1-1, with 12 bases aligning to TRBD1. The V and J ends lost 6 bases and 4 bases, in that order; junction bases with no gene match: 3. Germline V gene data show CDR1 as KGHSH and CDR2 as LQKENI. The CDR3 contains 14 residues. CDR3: CASSQGQGATEAFF. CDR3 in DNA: TGTGCCAGCTCCCAGGGACAGGGGGCCACTGAAGCTTTCTTT.

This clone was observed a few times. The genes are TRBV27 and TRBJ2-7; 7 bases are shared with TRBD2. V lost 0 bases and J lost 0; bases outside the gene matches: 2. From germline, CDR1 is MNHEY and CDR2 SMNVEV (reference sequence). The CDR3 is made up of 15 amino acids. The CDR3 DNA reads TGTGCCAGCAGTTTATCGGGGACTACCTCCTACGAGCAGTACTTC. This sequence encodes CASSLSGTTSYEQYF.

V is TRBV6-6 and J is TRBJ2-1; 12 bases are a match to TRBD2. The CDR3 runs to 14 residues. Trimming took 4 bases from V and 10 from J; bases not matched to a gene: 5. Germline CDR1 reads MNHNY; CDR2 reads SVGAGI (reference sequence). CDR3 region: CASSSSGRVPEQFF. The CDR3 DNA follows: TGTGCCAGCAGTTCTAGCGGGAGGGTTCCCGAGCAGTTCTTC.

DNA of the CDR3: TGTGCCACCACCCCATCGGCGGGAGTAGGCGCGGGCACAGATACGCAGTATTTT. As protein: CATTPSAGVGAGTDTQYF. The chain links TRBV24-1 to TRBJ2-3; 7 nucleotides line up with TRBD2. This CDR3 region has 18 residues. The V gene end was trimmed by 8 bases and the J gene end by 1 base; junction bases not matched to a gene: 17. CDR1 and CDR2 from the germline V gene are KGHDR and SFDVKD.

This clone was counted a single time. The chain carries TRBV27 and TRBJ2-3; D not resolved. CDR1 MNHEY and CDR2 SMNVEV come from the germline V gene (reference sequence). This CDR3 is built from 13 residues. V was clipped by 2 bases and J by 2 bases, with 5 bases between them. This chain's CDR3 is CASSLEFTDTQYF. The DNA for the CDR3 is TGTGCCAGCAGTTTAGAGTTCACAGATACGCAGTATTTT.

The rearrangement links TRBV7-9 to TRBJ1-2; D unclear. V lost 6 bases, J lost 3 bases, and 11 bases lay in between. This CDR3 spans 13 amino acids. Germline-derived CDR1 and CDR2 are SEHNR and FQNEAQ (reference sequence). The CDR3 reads CASRPVGDYGYTF. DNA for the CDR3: TGTGCCAGCAGACCCGTCGGGGACTATGGCTACACCTTC.

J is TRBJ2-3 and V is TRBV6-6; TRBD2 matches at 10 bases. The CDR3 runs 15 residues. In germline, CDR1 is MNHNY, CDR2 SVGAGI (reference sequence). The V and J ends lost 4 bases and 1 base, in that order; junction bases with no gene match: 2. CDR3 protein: CASSSGLAGTDTQYF. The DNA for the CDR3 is TGTGCCAGCAGTTCCGGACTAGCGGGCACAGATACGCAGTATTTT.

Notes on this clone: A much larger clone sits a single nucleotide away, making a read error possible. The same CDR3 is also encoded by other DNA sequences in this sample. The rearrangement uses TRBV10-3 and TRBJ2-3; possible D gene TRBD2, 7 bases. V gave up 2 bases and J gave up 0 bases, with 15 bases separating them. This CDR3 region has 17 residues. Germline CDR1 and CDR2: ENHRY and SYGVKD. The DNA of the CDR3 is TGTGCCATCAGTGAGCGGGGGGCGGGGGCAAGCACAGATACGCAGTATTTT. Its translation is CAISERGAGASTDTQYF.

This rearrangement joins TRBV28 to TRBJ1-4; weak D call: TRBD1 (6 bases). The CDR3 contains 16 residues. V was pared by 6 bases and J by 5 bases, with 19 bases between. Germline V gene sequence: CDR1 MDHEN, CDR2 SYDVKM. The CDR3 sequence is CASRSYRALRNEKLFF. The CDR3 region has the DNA TGTGCCAGCAGATCTTACAGGGCCCTTCGAAATGAAAAACTGTTTTTT.

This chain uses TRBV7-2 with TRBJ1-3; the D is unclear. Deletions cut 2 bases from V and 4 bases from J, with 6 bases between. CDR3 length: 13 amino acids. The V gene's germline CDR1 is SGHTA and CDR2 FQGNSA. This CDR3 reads CASSLYEGNTIYF. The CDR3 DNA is TGTGCCAGCAGCTTATACGAGGGAAACACCATATATTTT.

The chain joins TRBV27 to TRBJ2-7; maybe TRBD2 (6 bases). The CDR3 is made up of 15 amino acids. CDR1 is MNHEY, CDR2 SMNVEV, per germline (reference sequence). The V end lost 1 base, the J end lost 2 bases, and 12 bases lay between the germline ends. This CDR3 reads CASSLYPGETYEQYF. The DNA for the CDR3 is TGTGCCAGCAGTTTATACCCGGGAGAAACCTACGAGCAGTACTTC.

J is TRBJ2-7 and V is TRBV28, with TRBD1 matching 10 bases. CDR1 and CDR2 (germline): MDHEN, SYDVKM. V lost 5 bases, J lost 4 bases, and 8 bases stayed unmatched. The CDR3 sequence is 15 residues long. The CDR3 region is CASSLAGQGSYEQYF. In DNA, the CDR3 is TGTGCCAGCAGTCTCGCGGGACAGGGGAGTTACGAGCAGTACTTC.

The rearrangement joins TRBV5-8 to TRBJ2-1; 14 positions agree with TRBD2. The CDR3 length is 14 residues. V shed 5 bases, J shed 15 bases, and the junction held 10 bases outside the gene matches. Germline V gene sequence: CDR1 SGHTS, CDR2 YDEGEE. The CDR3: CASSSTSGRARGFF. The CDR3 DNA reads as TGTGCCAGCAGTTCGACTAGCGGGAGGGCCCGAGGGTTCTTC.

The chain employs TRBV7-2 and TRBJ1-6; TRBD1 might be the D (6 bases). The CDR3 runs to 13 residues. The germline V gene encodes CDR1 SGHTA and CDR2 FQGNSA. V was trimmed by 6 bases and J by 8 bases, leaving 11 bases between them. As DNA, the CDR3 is TGTGCCAGCAGTCGACAGGAGGATTCACCCCTCCACTTT. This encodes CASSRQEDSPLHF.